This TCR beta chain was profiled in a study of CD8 T cells in Susac syndrome. Reverse transcription of 0.5 to 1 ug RNA was performed with random hexamers. TCRdb analysed the immunoSEQ multiplex PCR reads with MiXCR anew, one entry per CDR3 protein. The profile shows about 140,000 distinct CDR3 sequences, roughly 94% of them singletons. The authors negatively isolated CD8+ and CD4+ T cells and FACS-enriched TEMRA cells. CDR1 is DFQATT and CDR2 is SNEGSKA in the germline V gene (reference sequence). Trimming removed 3 bases from V and 0 bases from J, with 8 bases in between. This CDR3 has 13 residues. The TCR sequence derives from a human donor with Susac syndrome. Sample: CD4+ T cells from PBMCs. This rearrangement joins TRBV20-1 to TRBJ1-1, with D hard to call. CDR3 bases: TGCAGTGCTAGGGCAGCGCTGAACACTGAAGCTTTCTTT. Protein sequence: CSARAALNTEAFF.